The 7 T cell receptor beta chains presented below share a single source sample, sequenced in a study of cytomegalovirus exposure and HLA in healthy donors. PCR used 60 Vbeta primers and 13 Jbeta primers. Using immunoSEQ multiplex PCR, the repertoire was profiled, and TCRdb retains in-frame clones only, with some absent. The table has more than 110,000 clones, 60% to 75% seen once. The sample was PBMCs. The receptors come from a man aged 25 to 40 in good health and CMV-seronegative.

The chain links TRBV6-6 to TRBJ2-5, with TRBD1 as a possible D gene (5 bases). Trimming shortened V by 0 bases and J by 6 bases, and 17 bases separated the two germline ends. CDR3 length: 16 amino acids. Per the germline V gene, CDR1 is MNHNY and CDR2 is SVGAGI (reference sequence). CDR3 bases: TGTGCCAGCAGTTACTCGAAGGCAGGGTTAGGGAAGACCCAGTACTTC. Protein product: CASSYSKAGLGKTQYF.

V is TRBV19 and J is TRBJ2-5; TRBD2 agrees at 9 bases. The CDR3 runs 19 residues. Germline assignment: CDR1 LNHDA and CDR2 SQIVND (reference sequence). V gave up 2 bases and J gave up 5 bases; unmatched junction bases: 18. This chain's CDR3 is CASSINGAETSGAGETQYF. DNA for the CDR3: TGTGCCAGTAGTATAAACGGGGCCGAGACTAGCGGAGCTGGGGAGACCCAGTACTTC.

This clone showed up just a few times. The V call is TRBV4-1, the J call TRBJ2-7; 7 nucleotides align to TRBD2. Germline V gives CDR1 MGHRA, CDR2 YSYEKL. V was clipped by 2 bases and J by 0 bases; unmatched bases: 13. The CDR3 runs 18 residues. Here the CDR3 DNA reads TGCGCCAGCAGCCAAAGGGGAGAGGGTAGCGGGCTCTCCTACGAGCAGTACTTC. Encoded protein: CASSQRGEGSGLSYEQYF.

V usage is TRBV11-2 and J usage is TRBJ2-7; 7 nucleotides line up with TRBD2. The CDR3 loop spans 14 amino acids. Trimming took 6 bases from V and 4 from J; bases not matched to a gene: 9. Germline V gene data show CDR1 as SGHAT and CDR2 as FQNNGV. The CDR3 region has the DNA TGTGCCAGCAGGGCCGTGAGGGAGGGTTACGAGCAGTACTTC. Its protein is CASRAVREGYEQYF.

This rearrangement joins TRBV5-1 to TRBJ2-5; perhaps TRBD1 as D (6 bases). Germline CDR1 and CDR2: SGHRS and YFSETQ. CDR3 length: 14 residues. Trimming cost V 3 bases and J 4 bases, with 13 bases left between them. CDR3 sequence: CASSYGTTGETQYF. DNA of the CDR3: TGCGCCAGCAGCTACGGGACAACTGGAGAGACCCAGTACTTC.

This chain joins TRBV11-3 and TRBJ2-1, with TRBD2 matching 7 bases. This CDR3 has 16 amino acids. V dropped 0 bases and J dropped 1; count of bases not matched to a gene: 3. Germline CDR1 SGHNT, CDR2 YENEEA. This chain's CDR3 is CASSLEGGGSYNEQFF. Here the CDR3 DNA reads TGTGCCAGCAGCTTAGAGGGCGGGGGTTCCTACAATGAGCAGTTCTTC.

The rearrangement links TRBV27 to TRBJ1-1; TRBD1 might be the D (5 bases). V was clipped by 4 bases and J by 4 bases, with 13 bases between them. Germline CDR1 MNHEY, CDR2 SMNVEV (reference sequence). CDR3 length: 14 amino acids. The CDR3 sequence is CASSWGTRGTEAFF. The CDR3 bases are TGTGCCAGCAGTTGGGGGACGCGGGGCACTGAAGCTTTCTTT.